The 4 T cell receptor beta chains given below trace back to one sample, sequenced in a study of T-cell reconstitution after alpha-beta-depleted transplantation in children. Molecular barcoding with unique molecular identifiers was used for the TCRbeta library. TCRdb reprocessed the PCR reads with MiXCR, giving one entry per CDR3 protein. The data hold 95,000 to 120,000 distinct CDR3 sequences, with around 6.4% observed a single time. Sequenced here: PBMCs, mostly from graft donor cells, sampled 360 days after TCRalphabeta/CD19-depleted stem cell transplant. These receptors all come from a male patient between 2 and 15 years old who had a stem cell transplant for acute lymphoblastic leukemia, so the T cells may come from the graft donor.

This clonotype was recorded many times. The CDR3 loop reads CSARDRAGESNQPQHF. The CDR3 nucleotides are TGCAGTGCTAGAGATAGGGCGGGGGAGAGCAATCAGCCCCAGCATTTT. The J gene is TRBJ1-5, the V gene TRBV20-1; the D gene is possibly TRBD1 (5 bases). The germline V gene encodes CDR1 DFQATT and CDR2 SNEGSKA (reference sequence). Between the trimmed V and J ends, which lost 0 bases and 1 base, there was a span of 13 bases. The length of the CDR3 is 16 residues.

In this sample, this clonotype turned up many times. The chain has TRBV29-1 and TRBJ2-6; D not resolved. The CDR3 totals 13 residues. Germline V CDR1 and CDR2: SQVTM, ANQGSEA. Trimming removed 7 bases at V and 0 bases at J, with 7 bases between. As DNA, the CDR3 is TGCAGCGCAGTCCTCTCTGGGGCCAACGTCCTGACTTTC. This translates into CSAVLSGANVLTF. The full variable domain, rest sourced from reference TRBV29-1 and TRBJ2-6, is SAVISQKPSRDICQRGTSLTIQCQVDSQVTMMFWYRQQPGQSLTLIATANQGSEATYESGFVIDKFPISRPNLTFSTLTVSNMSPEDSSIYLCSAVLSGANVLTFGAGSRLTVL.

This clonotype was seen more than once but under ten times. The V call is TRBV5-6, the J call TRBJ2-5; D may be TRBD2 (6 bases). The CDR3 consists of 14 residues. Germline CDR1 SGHDT, CDR2 YYEEEE. Between the trimmed V and J ends, which lost 5 bases and 1 base, there was a span of 12 bases. The CDR3 DNA sequence: TGTGCCAGCAGGGGGAGGCAGTTCCAAGAGACCCAGTACTTC. Its protein product is CASRGRQFQETQYF.

At least ten counts were recorded for this clonotype. The chain has TRBV7-7 and TRBJ2-1; 7 nucleotides align to TRBD1. CDR1 is SSHAT, CDR2 FNYEAQ, per germline (reference sequence). With V trimmed by 5 bases and J by 4 bases, 8 bases remained unmatched. The CDR3 covers 15 residues. CDR3 protein: CASSPEGAPYNEQFF. DNA of the CDR3: TGTGCCAGCAGCCCTGAGGGGGCGCCTTACAATGAGCAGTTCTTC.